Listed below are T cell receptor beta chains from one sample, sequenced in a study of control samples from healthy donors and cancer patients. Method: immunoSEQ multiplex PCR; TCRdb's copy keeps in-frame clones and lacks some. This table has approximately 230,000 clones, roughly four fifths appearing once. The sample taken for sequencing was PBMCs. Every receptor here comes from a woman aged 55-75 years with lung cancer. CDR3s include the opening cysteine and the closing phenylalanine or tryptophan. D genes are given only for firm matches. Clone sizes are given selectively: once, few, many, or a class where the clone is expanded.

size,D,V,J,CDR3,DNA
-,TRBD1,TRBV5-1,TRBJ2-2,CASSARQGNGGELFF,TGCGCCAGCAGCGCCAGACAGGGCAACGGCGGGGAGCTGTTTTTT
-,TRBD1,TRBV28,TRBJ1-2,CASSSGQLYGYTF,TGTGCCAGCAGCTCGGGACAGCTCTATGGCTACACCTTC
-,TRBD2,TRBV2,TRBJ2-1,CASSENLAGVGKPFF,TGTGCCAGCAGTGAAAACCTAGCGGGAGTGGGCAAGCCGTTCTTC
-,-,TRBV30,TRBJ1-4,CAWSGVGLMKGLFF,TGTGCCTGGAGTGGAGTAGGACTAATGAAAGGACTGTTTTTT
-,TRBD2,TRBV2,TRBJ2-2,CASRYQRGLNTGELFF,TGTGCCAGCAGATACCAGCGGGGGTTGAACACCGGGGAGCTGTTTTTT
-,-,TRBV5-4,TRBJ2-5,CASSFGGNQETQYF,TGTGCCAGCAGCTTCGGCGGGAACCAAGAGACCCAGTACTTC
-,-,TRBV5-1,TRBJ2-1,CASSLLLNYNEQFF,TGCGCCAGCAGCCTCCTACTGAACTACAATGAGCAGTTCTTC
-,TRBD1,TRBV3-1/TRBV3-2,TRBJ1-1,CASSQESQGATEAFF,TGTGCCAGCAGCCAAGAAAGTCAGGGGGCTACTGAAGCTTTCTTT
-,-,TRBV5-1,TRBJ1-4,CASSFGQANEKLFF,TGCGCCAGCAGCTTCGGGCAGGCTAATGAAAAACTGTTTTTT
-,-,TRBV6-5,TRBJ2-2,CATPSGNVGELFF,TGTGCCACCCCGTCCGGGAATGTCGGGGAGCTGTTTTTT
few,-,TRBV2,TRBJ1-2,CASSVRQAASYGYTF,TGTGCCAGCAGTGTCCGCCAGGCCGCTTCCTATGGCTACACCTTC
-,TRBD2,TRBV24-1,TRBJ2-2,CATSDLPGREGTGELFF,TGTGCCACCAGTGATTTGCCTGGCAGGGAGGGCACCGGGGAGCTGTTTTTT
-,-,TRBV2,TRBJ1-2,CASRTPYQGRGYTF,TGTGCCAGCAGGACCCCATACCAGGGAAGGGGCTACACCTTC
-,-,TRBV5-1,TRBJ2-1,CASSSGPEQFF,TGCGCCAGCAGCTCCGGGCCCGAGCAGTTCTTC
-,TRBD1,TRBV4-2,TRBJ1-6,CASSQDARGTGNSPLHF,TGTGCCAGCAGCCAAGATGCCAGAGGGACAGGGAATTCACCCCTCCACTTT
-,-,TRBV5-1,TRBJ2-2,CASSLSGSGELFF,TGCGCCAGCAGCTTGTCAGGGAGCGGGGAGCTGTTTTTT
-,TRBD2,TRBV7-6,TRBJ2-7,CASSPGLAGDVWQYF,TGTGCCAGCAGTCCAGGACTAGCGGGAGACGTTTGGCAGTACTTC
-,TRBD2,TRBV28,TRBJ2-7,CASSLAGARYEQYF,TGTGCCAGCAGCCTAGCGGGAGCGAGGTACGAGCAGTACTTC
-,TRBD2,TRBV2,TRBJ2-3,CASTKRDPTDTQYF,TGTGCCAGCACAAAGCGGGATCCCACAGATACGCAGTATTTT
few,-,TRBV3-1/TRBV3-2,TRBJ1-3,CASSQAGQGVTGNTIYF,TGTGCCAGCAGCCAAGCGGGCCAGGGAGTCACTGGAAACACCATATATTTT
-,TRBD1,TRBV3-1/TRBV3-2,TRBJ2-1,CASSHLPLGQGTHNEQFF,TGTGCCAGCAGCCATTTACCCTTAGGACAGGGGACCCACAATGAGCAGTTCTTC
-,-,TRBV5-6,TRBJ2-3,CASSLVGRGTDTQYF,TGTGCCAGCAGCTTGGTGGGCAGGGGCACAGATACGCAGTATTTT
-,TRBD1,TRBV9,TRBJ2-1,CASSPRQGTYNKQFF,TGTGCCAGCAGCCCACGACAGGGGACATACAATAAGCAGTTCTTC
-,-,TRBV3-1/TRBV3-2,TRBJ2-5,CASSQASPQYF,TGTGCCAGCAGCCAAGCCTCTCCCCAGTACTTC
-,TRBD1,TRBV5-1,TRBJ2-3,CASSGGTQGAADTQYF,TGCGCCAGCAGCGGGGGAACACAGGGGGCCGCAGATACGCAGTATTTT
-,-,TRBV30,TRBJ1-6,CAWSSLYSPLHF,TGTGCCTGGAGTTCCTTATATTCACCCCTCCACTTT
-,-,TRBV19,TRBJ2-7,CASSSSSYEQYF,TGTGCCAGTAGTAGTTCAAGCTACGAGCAGTACTTC
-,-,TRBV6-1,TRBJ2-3,CASSERDRSTDTQYF,TGTGCCAGCAGTGAAAGGGACCGTAGCACAGATACGCAGTATTTT
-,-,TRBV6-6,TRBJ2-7,CASSSQAYEQYF,TGTGCCAGCAGTTCACAGGCCTACGAGCAGTACTTC
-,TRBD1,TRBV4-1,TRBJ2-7,CASSHSTGTTYEQYF,TGCGCCAGCAGCCACTCGACAGGGACCACCTACGAGCAGTACTTC
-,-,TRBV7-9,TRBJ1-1,CASSLRAFGTEAFF,TGTGCCAGCAGCTTACGGGCCTTTGGCACTGAAGCTTTCTTT
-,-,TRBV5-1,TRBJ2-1,CASSLEGRDYNEQFF,TGCGCCAGCAGCTTGGAGGGCAGGGATTACAATGAGCAGTTCTTC
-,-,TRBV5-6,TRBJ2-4,CASSPGGAKNIQYF,TGTGCCAGCAGCCCCGGAGGGGCCAAAAACATTCAGTACTTC
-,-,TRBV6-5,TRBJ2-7,CASSSPGPPIPYEQYF,TGTGCCAGCAGTTCACCCGGACCGCCGATACCCTACGAGCAGTACTTC
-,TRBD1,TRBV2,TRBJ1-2,CASGGQGQGYTF,TGTGCCAGCGGAGGACAGGGCCAGGGCTACACCTTC
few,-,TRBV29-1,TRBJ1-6,CSASRGDNSPLHF,TGCAGCGCCTCAAGAGGCGATAATTCACCCCTCCACTTT
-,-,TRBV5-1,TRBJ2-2,CASSLARANTGELFF,TGCGCCAGCAGCTTGGCCAGGGCAAACACCGGGGAGCTGTTTTTT
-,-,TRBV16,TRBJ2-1,CASSHTGNEQFF,TGTGCCAGCAGCCATACCGGCAATGAGCAGTTCTTC
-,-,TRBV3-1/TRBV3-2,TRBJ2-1,CASSQQAAGALGQFF,TGTGCCAGCAGCCAGCAGGCCGCGGGGGCCCTTGGGCAGTTCTTC
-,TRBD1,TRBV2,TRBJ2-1,CASRNRGDEQFF,TGTGCCAGCAGGAACAGGGGTGATGAGCAGTTCTTC
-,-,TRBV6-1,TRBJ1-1,CASSERWGGTEAFF,TGTGCCAGCAGTGAACGGTGGGGGGGCACTGAAGCTTTCTTT
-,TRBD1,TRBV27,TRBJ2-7,CASSITGTAYEQYF,TGTGCCAGCAGTATAACCGGGACAGCCTACGAGCAGTACTTC
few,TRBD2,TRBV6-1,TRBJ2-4,CASSEAAGGPNIQYF,TGTGCCAGCAGTGAAGCAGCGGGAGGGCCAAACATTCAGTACTTC
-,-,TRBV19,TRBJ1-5,CASSKGRDQPQHF,TGTGCCAGTAGTAAAGGACGTGACCAGCCCCAGCATTTT
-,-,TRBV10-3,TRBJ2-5,CAISPRRDSQETQYF,TGTGCCATCAGTCCTAGGCGGGACAGCCAAGAGACCCAGTACTTC
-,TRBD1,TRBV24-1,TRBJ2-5,CATSDPTTGGETQYF,TGTGCCACCAGTGACCCTACGACAGGGGGAGAGACCCAGTACTTC
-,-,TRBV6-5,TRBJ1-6,CASATINSPLHF,TGTGCCAGCGCGACAATTAATTCACCCCTCCACTTT
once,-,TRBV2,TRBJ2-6,CARRKGVRFSGANVLTF,TGTGCCCGAAGGAAGGGGGTACGATTCTCTGGGGCCAACGTCCTGACTTTC
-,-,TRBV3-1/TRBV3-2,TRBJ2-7,CASSQHTGLVQGEQYF,TGTGCCAGCAGCCAACACACGGGGCTAGTACAGGGCGAGCAGTACTTC
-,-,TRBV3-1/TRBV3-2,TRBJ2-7,CASSSEVTSYEQYF,TGTGCCAGCTCCAGCGAGGTTACCTCCTACGAGCAGTACTTC
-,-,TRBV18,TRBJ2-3,CASSGEGPDTQYF,TGTGCCAGCTCGGGCGAGGGGCCAGATACGCAGTATTTT
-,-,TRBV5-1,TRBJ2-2,CASSQTGSTGELFF,TGCGCCAGCAGCCAAACCGGGAGCACCGGGGAGCTGTTTTTT
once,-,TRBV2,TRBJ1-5,CASSSEGSYQPQHF,TGTGCCAGCAGTTCCGAAGGGTCATATCAGCCCCAGCATTTT
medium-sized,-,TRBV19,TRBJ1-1,CASSIGTHSAEAFF,TGTGCCAGTAGTATAGGGACCCACAGCGCTGAAGCTTTCTTT
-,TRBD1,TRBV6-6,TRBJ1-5,CASSYSTGGGNQPQHF,TGTGCCAGCAGTTACTCGACAGGGGGAGGCAATCAGCCCCAGCATTTT